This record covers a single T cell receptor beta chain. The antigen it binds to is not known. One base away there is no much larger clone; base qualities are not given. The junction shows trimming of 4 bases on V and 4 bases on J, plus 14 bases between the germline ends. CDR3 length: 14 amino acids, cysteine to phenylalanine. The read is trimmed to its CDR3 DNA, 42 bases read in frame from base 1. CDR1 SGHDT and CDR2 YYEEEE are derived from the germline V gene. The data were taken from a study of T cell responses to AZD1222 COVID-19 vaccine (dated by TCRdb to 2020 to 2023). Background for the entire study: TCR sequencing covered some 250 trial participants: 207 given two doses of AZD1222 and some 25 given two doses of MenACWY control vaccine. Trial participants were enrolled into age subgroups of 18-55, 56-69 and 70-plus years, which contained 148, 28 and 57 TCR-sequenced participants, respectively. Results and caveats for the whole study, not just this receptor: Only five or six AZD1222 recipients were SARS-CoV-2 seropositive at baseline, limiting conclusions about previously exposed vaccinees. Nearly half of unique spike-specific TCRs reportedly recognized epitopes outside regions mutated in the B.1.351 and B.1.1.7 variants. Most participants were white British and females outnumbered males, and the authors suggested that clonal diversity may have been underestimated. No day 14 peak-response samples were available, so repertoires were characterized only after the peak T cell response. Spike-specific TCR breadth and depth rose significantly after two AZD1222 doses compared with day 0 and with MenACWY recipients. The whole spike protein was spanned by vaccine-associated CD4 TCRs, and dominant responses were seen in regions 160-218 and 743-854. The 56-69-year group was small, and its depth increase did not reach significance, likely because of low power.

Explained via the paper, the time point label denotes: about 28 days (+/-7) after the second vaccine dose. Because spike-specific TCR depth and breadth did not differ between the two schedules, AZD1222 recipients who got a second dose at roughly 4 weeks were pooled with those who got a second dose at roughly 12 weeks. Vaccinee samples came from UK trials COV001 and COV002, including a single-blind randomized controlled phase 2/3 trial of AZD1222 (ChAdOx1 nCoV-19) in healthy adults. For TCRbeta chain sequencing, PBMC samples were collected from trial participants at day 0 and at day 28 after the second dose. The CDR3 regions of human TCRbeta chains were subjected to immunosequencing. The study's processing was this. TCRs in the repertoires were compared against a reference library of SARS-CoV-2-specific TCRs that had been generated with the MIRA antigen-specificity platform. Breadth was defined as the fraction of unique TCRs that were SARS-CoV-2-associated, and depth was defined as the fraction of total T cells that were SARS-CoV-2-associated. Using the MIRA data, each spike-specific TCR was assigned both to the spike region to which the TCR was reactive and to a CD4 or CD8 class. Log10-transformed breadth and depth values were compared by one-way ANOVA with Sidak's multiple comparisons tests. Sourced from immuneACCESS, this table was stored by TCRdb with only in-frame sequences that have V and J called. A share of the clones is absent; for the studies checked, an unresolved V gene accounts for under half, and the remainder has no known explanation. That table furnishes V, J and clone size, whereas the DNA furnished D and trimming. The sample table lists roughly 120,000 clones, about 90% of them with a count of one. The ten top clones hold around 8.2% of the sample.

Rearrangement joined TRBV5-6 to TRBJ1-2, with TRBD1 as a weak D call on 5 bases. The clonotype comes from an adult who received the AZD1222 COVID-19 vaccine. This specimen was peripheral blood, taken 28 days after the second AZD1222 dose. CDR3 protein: CASSRDGGTYGYTF. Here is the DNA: TGTGCCAGCAGCCGGGACGGCGGTACCTATGGCTACACCTTC.